The present TCR beta chain was sequenced within a study of Graves' ophthalmopathy and Graves' hyperthyroidism. Overall study findings and caveats: Sensitivity reached about 70% and specificity about 72% when the model predicted ophthalmopathy progression. Detected in blood as well were most expanded thyroid clonotypes with frequency above 0.001.

Aged 18 to 65, the patients with hyperthyroidism had under 2 months' duration and were newly diagnosed. Diagnostic conclusions were grounded in clinical symptoms, serum thyroxine, TRAb, thyroid ultrasound and orbital computed tomography. From RNA, the CDR3 regions of TCR beta chains were amplified and sequenced. First-round RT-PCR employed HTBI primers, with a second-round multiplex PCR after it. MiXCR, applied by TCRdb to the multiplex PCR reads, yields one record per CDR3 protein. This table has about 370,000 distinct CDR3 sequences, approximately 18% appearing once. The germline V gene encodes CDR1 SGHTA and CDR2 FQGNSA. Trimming took 4 bases from V and 7 from J; bases not matched to a gene: 8. CDR3 size: 15 residues. This clonotype was observed many times. Its antigen is still unknown.

The chain recombines TRBV7-2 with TRBJ1-5, with 9 bases aligning to TRBD1. The sequencing input was peripheral blood. The clonotype originates from an adult woman with stable Graves' hyperthyroidism. The chain's CDR3 is CASSSTGGVGQPQHF. In DNA form, the CDR3 reads TGTGCCAGCAGCTCAACAGGGGGCGTCGGACAGCCCCAGCATTTT.